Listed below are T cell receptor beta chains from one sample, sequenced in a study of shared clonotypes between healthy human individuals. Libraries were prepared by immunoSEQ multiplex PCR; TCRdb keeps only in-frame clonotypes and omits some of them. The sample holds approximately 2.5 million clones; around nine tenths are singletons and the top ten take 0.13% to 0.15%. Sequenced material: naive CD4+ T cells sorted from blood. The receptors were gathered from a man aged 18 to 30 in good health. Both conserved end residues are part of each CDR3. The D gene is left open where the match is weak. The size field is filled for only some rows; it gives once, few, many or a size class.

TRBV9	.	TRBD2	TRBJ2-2	TGTGCCAGCAGCCCCCGGACTAGCGACAACACCGGGGAGCTGTTTTTT	CASSPRTSDNTGELFF
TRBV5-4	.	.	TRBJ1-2	TGTGCCAGCAGCTTGGACAGGGTAGGGGGCTACACCTTC	CASSLDRVGGYTF
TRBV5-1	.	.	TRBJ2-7	TGCGCCAGCAGCTTGGGTGAGGGAAACCCCTACGAGCAGTACTTC	CASSLGEGNPYEQYF
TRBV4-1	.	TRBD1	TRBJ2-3	TGCGCCAGCAGCCGTACAGGGGTGGGCGGTACGCAGTATTTT	CASSRTGVGGTQYF
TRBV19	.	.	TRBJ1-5	TGTGCCAGTAGTATGCGAGGGCCCGGGGGCAATCAGCCCCAGCATTTT	CASSMRGPGGNQPQHF
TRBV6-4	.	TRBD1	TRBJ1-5	TGTGCCGTACCTCGACAGGGTCTGGGCAATCAGCCCCAGCATTTT	CAVPRQGLGNQPQHF
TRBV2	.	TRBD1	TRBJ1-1	TGTGCCAGCAGTCTGACAGGGTCGAACACTGAAGCTTTCTTT	CASSLTGSNTEAFF
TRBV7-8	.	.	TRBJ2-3	TGTGCCAGCAGCTTGGAGGAAGGGAAACCGCAGTATTTT	CASSLEEGKPQYF
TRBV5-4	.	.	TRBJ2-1	TGTGCCAGCAGCTTGGGGGTGGAACGCTCCTACAATGAGCAGTTCTTC	CASSLGVERSYNEQFF
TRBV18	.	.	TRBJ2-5	TGTGCCAGCTCACCACTAGGACAGAAAGAGACCCAGTACTTC	CASSPLGQKETQYF
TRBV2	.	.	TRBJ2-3	TGTGCCAGCAAGGACGGGGGTTTCCCCAGCACAGATACGCAGTATTTT	CASKDGGFPSTDTQYF
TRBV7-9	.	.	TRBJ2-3	TGTGCCAGCAGCTTTGGGGCTACAGATACGCAGTATTTT	CASSFGATDTQYF
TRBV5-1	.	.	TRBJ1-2	TGCGCCAGCAGCTACGGGGGGGCTCAGGGCTATGGCTACACCTTC	CASSYGGAQGYGYTF
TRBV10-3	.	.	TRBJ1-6	TGTGCCATCAGTGAGTCGTCGGGATATAATTCACCCCTCCACTTT	CAISESSGYNSPLHF
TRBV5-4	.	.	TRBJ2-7	TGTGCCAGCAGCTTGGCCCAGACCATCCAAGAGCAGTACTTC	CASSLAQTIQEQYF
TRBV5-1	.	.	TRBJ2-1	TGCGCCAGCAGCTTCGGGGCTCCCTCCTACAATGAGCAGTTCTTC	CASSFGAPSYNEQFF
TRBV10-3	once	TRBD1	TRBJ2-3	TGTGCCATCACCGACAGGGATCGAAGCACAGATACGCAGTATTTT	CAITDRDRSTDTQYF
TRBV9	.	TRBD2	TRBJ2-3	TGTGCCAGCAGCGTAGGCGGGAGCGGGACAGATACGCAGTATTTT	CASSVGGSGTDTQYF
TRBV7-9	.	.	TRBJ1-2	TGTGCCAGCAGCTTAGGGGATTTACAATACTTC	CASSLGDLQYF
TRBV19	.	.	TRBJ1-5	TGTGCCAGTAGTATAGGAGAGAATCAGCCCCAGCATTTT	CASSIGENQPQHF
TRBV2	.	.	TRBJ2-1	TGTGCCATTTCCCGGGCGGGGATGATCAATGAGCAGTTCTTC	CAISRAGMINEQFF
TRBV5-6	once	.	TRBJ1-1	TGTGCCAGCAGCCACTACCGCGCGAACACTGAAGCTTTCTTT	CASSHYRANTEAFF
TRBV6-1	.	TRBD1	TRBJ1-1	TGTGCCAGCAGTGTGTTCAGGGGGAGCACTGAAGCTTTCTTT	CASSVFRGSTEAFF
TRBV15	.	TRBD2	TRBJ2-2	TGTGCCACCAGCGCTAGCGGGAGGGCCGGAACCGGGGAGCTGTTTTTT	CATSASGRAGTGELFF
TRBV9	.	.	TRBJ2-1	TGTGCCAGCAGCCGTGTAGGGGGCTCCTACAATGAGCAGTTCTTC	CASSRVGGSYNEQFF
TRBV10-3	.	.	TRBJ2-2	TGTGCCATCAGTGATCGGCTAGGCGACACCGGGGAGCTGTTTTTT	CAISDRLGDTGELFF
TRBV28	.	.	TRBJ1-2	TGTGCCAGCAGCGTACCGGGGAGGGGAAACTATGGCTACACCTTC	CASSVPGRGNYGYTF
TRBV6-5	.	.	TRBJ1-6	TGTGCCAGCAGTAACAGGCCCTTGAATTCACCCCTCCACTTT	CASSNRPLNSPLHF
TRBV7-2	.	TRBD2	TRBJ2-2	TGTGCCAGCAACCCTAGCGGAACGAACACCGGGGAGCTGTTTTTT	CASNPSGTNTGELFF
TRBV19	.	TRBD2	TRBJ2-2	TGTGCCAGTAAGGGAAGGGAGGGGACCGGGGAGCTGTTTTTT	CASKGREGTGELFF
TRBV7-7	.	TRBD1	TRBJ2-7	TGTGCTAGCAGCGCCGGGACAGGGGAATTCTACGAGCAGTACTTC	CASSAGTGEFYEQYF
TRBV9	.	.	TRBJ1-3	TGTGCCAGCAGCGTAGGGGGTCCGGGGTCGGGTGGAAACACCATATATTTT	CASSVGGPGSGGNTIYF
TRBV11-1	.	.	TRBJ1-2	TGTGCCAGCAGCCACGACAGGAACTATGGCTACACCTTC	CASSHDRNYGYTF
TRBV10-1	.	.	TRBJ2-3	TGCGCCAGCAGCGGCCACGGGACTTTAGATACGCAGTATTTT	CASSGHGTLDTQYF
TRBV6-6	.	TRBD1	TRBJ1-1	TGTGCCAGCAGTGAGGGGACAGGGGAAGGCTCTGAAGCTTTCTTT	CASSEGTGEGSEAFF
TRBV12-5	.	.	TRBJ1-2	TGTGCTAGTGGTTTGGTACTGGGAATATCCTCTCTACCCCACTACACCTTC	CASGLVLGISSLPHYTF
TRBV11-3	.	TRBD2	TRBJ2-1	TGTGCCAGCAGCTTAGGGCGGGAGGGCGATGAGCAGTTCTTC	CASSLGREGDEQFF
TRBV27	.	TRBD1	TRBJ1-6	TGTGCCAGCAGTTTGACAGGGAGACTCAATTCACCCCTCCACTTT	CASSLTGRLNSPLHF
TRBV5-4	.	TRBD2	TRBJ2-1	TGTGCCAGCAGCTTAGCGGGGAACTACTACAATGAGCAGTTCTTC	CASSLAGNYYNEQFF
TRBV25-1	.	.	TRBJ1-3	TGTGCCAGCAGTGAATCACAGGGAGCTGGAAACACCATATATTTT	CASSESQGAGNTIYF
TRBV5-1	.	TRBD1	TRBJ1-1	TGCGCCAGCAGCGGACAGGGGGCACCGACTGAAGCTTTCTTT	CASSGQGAPTEAFF
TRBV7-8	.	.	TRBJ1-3	TGTGCCAGCAGCTTAGCCAGCTCCCTTGGAAACACCATATATTTT	CASSLASSLGNTIYF
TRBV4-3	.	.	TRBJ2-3	TGCGCCAGCAGCCCAGGGTCCCATAGCACAGATACGCAGTATTTT	CASSPGSHSTDTQYF
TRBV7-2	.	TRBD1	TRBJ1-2	TGTGCCAGCAGCCCGATCTCCGGGACAGGGGGCGCGGGCTATGGCTACACCTTC	CASSPISGTGGAGYGYTF
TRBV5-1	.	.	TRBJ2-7	TGCGCCAGCAGCTTACTGGGAACCAACGAGCAGTACTTC	CASSLLGTNEQYF
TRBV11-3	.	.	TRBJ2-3	TGTGCCAGCAGCCCCACCCCAGTATATACGCAGTATTTT	CASSPTPVYTQYF
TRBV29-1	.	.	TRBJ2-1	TGCAGCGTCGGAGAGCAGTTCTTC	CSVGEQFF
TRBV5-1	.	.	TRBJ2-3	TGCGCCAGCAGCTTGGCCTCTAGCGGCACAGATACGCAGTATTTT	CASSLASSGTDTQYF
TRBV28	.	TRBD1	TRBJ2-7	TGTGCCAGCAGTTTATCCCTACTGGGACAGTTCTACGAGCAGTACTTC	CASSLSLLGQFYEQYF
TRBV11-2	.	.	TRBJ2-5	TGTGCCAGCAGCCTGGACAGTTTAGAGACCCAGTACTTC	CASSLDSLETQYF
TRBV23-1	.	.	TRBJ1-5	TGCGCCAGCAGTTCAATCATGCGTTGTAGGGTCAATCAGCCCCAGCATTTT	CASSSIMRCRVNQPQHF
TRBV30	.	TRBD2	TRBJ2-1	TGTGCCTGGAGTGTAACTTTTTTCGGGCTAGCGGGAGTCGGTGAGCAGTTCTTC	CAWSVTFFGLAGVGEQFF
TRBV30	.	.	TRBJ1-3	TGTGCCTGGACTCCCGACAGCTCTGGAAACACCATATATTTT	CAWTPDSSGNTIYF
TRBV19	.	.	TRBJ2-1	TGTGCCAGTAGTCGGCCGGGACTCCACAATGAGCAGTTCTTC	CASSRPGLHNEQFF
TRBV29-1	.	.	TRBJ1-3	TGCAGCGTTGAAGGTCCCGGAAACACCATATATTTT	CSVEGPGNTIYF